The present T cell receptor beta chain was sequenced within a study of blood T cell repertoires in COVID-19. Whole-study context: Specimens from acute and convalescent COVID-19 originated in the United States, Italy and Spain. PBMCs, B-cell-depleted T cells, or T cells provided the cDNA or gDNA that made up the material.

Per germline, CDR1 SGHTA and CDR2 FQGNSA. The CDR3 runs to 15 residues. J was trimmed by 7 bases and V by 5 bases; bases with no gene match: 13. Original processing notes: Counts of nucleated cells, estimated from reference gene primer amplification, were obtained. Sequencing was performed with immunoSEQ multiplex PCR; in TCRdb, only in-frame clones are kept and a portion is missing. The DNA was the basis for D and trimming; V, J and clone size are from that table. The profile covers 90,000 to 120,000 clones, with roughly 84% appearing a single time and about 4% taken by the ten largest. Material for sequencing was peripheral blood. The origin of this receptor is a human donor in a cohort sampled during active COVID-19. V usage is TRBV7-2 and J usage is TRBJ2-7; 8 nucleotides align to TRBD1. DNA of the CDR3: TGTGCCAGCAGCCCTGTGGGGACAGGTTTAGGGGAGCAGTACTTC. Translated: CASSPVGTGLGEQYF.